The 28 T cell receptor beta chains listed next were all sequenced from one sample in a study of Ad26.COV2.S vaccination and SARS-CoV-2 variants. TCRdb's table, derived via immunoSEQ multiplex PCR, lists solely in-frame clones and lacks some. The data show 350,000 to 500,000 clones, approximately 92% seen once. Regarding treatment: 19 received Ad26.COV2.S at low or high dose, single or two shots; a few received placebo; per-sample allocation not given. Vaccine and placebo recipients were sampled on day 63 after the first injection. The sample in question was peripheral blood, obtained in a trial of Ad26.COV2.S vaccine versus placebo. The source is a person aged 18-65 years who received the Ad26.COV2.S COVID-19 vaccine or a placebo.

The V and J genes are TRBV6-5 and TRBJ2-3; D is possibly TRBD2 (6 bases). CDR3 length equals 15 residues. Germline V gives CDR1 MNHEY, CDR2 SVGAGI. The V end lost 7 bases, the J end lost 0 bases, and 14 bases lay between the germline ends. The CDR3 DNA reads as TGTGCCAGCAAAGCAGGACTAATTAGCACAGATACGCAGTATTTT. Translation gives CASKAGLISTDTQYF.

The CDR3 loop reads CASSDRDFQETQYF. The CDR3 nucleotides read TGTGCCAGCAGCGACCGGGACTTCCAAGAGACCCAGTACTTC. The J gene is TRBJ2-5, the V gene TRBV5-8; possible D gene TRBD2, 6 bases. The CDR3 is 14 residues long. Germline assignment: CDR1 SGHTS and CDR2 YDEGEE. V was clipped by 4 bases and J by 1 base, with 11 bases between them. The full variable domain, completed using reference TRBV5-8 and TRBJ2-5, is EAGVTQSPTHLIKTRGQQATLRCSPISGHTSVYWYQQALGLGLQFLLWYDEGEERNRGNFPPRFSGRQFPNYSSELNVNALELEDSALYLCASSDRDFQETQYFGPGTRLLVL.

The rearrangement uses TRBV18 and TRBJ1-5, with unresolved D. Trimming removed 2 bases at V and 3 bases at J, with 5 bases between. This CDR3 is 13 amino acids long. The germline CDR1 and CDR2 sequences are KGHSH and LQKENI. In nucleotides, the CDR3 is TGTGCCAGCTCACCAGGGGTCAATCAGCCCCAGCATTTT. It codes for CASSPGVNQPQHF.

The chain has TRBV30 and TRBJ2-7; TRBD2 aligns across 10 bases. This CDR3 is built from 14 residues. Germline V gene data show CDR1 as GTSNPN and CDR2 as SVGIG (reference sequence). V trimming: 4 bases; J trimming: 2 bases; junction bases outside the gene matches: 5. CDR3: CAWTALAGAYEQYF. The CDR3, as DNA: TGTGCCTGGACCGCCCTAGCGGGAGCCTACGAGCAGTACTTC. The variable domain in full, completed from reference TRBV30 and TRBJ2-7, reads SQTIHQWPATLVQPVGSPLSLECTVEGTSNPNLYWYRQAAGRGLQLLFYSVGIGQISSEVPQNLSASRPQDRQFILSSKKLLLSDSGFYLCAWTALAGAYEQYFGPGTRLTVT.

The CDR3 bases are TGTGCCAGCCTGGGACAGGACTATGGCTACACCTTC. Protein product: CASLGQDYGYTF. J is TRBJ1-2 and V is TRBV27; TRBD1 agrees at 8 bases. This CDR3 contains 12 residues. Germline values: CDR1 MNHEY, CDR2 SMNVEV (reference sequence). V lost 8 bases, J lost 3 bases, and 2 bases stayed unmatched.

The genes are TRBV28 and TRBJ1-4, with TRBD1 matching over 8 bases. Losses at the gene ends were 6 bases for V and 6 bases for J; bases not matched to a gene: 9. Germline-derived CDR1 and CDR2 are MDHEN and SYDVKM. The CDR3 totals 15 residues. The CDR3 bases are TGTGCCAGCAGCTTAAACAGGGGGGTGTATGAAAAACTGTTTTTT. Translated, it gives CASSLNRGVYEKLFF.

This chain links TRBV2 with TRBJ2-2; D gene unclear. The V end was cut by 6 bases, the J end by 7 bases, with 6 bases between. Germline V gene lookup returns CDR1 SNHLY and CDR2 FYNNEI. CDR3 size: 11 residues. The chain's CDR3 is CASSGYGELFF. Here the CDR3 DNA reads TGTGCCAGCAGCGGCTACGGGGAGCTGTTTTTT.

This clone was detected a few times. This chain connects TRBV7-3 to TRBJ2-5, with D perhaps matching TRBD1 (6 bases). Per germline, CDR1 SGHTA and CDR2 FQGTGA. V gave up 4 bases and J gave up 13 bases, with 19 bases separating them. The CDR3 is 13 residues long. CDR3 nucleotide sequence: TGTGCCAGCAGCTCCATGGGACAACAGCCGCTGTACTTC. Translating it yields CASSSMGQQPLYF.

The V and J genes are TRBV28 and TRBJ2-7; D is ambiguous. This CDR3 comprises 11 residues. The germline CDR1 and CDR2 sequences are MDHEN and SYDVKM. V was pared by 8 bases and J by 1 base, with 6 bases between. This chain's CDR3 is CASSVSYEQYF. CDR3 bases: TGTGCCAGCTCGGTTTCCTACGAGCAGTACTTC.

The genes are TRBV24-1 and TRBJ2-7; 9 nucleotides line up with TRBD1. The CDR3 has 16 residues. The ends lost 5 bases at V and 4 bases at J; junction bases unmatched: 11. Germline V CDR1 and CDR2: KGHDR, SFDVKD. The CDR3 loop reads CATSVPGTGISYEQYF. The CDR3 bases are TGTGCCACCAGTGTTCCCGGGACAGGGATATCGTACGAGCAGTACTTC.

In its sample, this clone was seen once. The chain couples TRBV5-1 to TRBJ2-1, with 10 bases lining up with TRBD1. The J segment lost 2 bases and the V segment lost 4 bases, leaving 6 bases of the junction unmatched. CDR1 SGHRS and CDR2 YFSETQ come from the germline V gene. The CDR3 sequence is 16 residues long. The CDR3 is CASSPSTGGAYNEQFF. CDR3 DNA: TGCGCCAGCAGCCCTTCGACAGGGGGCGCCTACAATGAGCAGTTCTTC.

The rearrangement uses TRBV6-5 and TRBJ1-4, with D possibly matching TRBD1 (5 bases). V dropped 4 bases and J dropped 10 bases, with 13 bases sitting between them. CDR1 MNHEY and CDR2 SVGAGI come from the germline V gene. This CDR3 has 13 amino acids. The DNA for the CDR3 is TGTGCCAGCAGTTTCGATCGGAGGGGAAAACTGTTTTTT. This translates into CASSFDRRGKLFF.

This clone has a single count. V gene TRBV15 combines with J gene TRBJ2-3, with a weak D call TRBD2 (5 bases). The CDR3 contains 12 residues. Germline lookup yields CDR1 LNHNV and CDR2 YYDKDF (reference sequence). V lost 3 bases and J lost 6, with 7 bases in between. DNA of the CDR3: TGTGCCACCAGCAGGTCTAGCGATACGCAGTATTTT. Protein sequence: CATSRSSDTQYF.

The J gene is TRBJ2-1, the V gene TRBV7-9; 9 nucleotides line up with TRBD1. CDR3 size: 13 residues. V was pared by 7 bases and J by 8 bases, with 6 bases of the junction left unmatched. Germline V gene lookup returns CDR1 SEHNR and CDR2 FQNEAQ (reference sequence). The CDR3 sequence: CASNTRTGDEQFF. In DNA form, the CDR3 reads TGTGCCAGCAACACCCGGACAGGGGATGAGCAGTTCTTC.

As regards this clone: The sample holds other DNA sequences that translate to the same CDR3. The chain has TRBV12-3 or TRBV12-4 and TRBJ1-5; D is uncertain. V lost 3 bases to trimming and J lost 7 bases, with 4 bases between them. This CDR3 is built from 11 residues. CDR3 DNA sequence: TGTGCCAGCAGTTTGGGGCAGCCCCAGCATTTT. Amino acid sequence: CASSLGQPQHF.

This chain joins TRBV9 and TRBJ2-3; 8 nucleotides line up with TRBD1. V trimming: 3 bases; J trimming: 5 bases; junction bases outside the gene matches: 5. The length of the CDR3 is 14 residues. Germline CDR1 and CDR2: SGDLS and YYNGEE. The CDR3 loop reads CASSASGTGDTQYF. CDR3 in DNA: TGTGCCAGCAGCGCCAGTGGGACAGGAGATACGCAGTATTTT.

The chain combines TRBV6-6 with TRBJ2-6; tentatively, D is TRBD1 (5 bases). CDR1 is MNHNY, CDR2 SVGAGI, per germline (reference sequence). The CDR3 has 17 amino acids. V gave up 5 bases and J gave up 0 bases, with 14 bases separating them. The DNA of the CDR3 is TGTGCCAGCAGTCAAAGAACAGGTCGCTCTGGGGCCAACGTCCTGACTTTC. Its translation is CASSQRTGRSGANVLTF.

The chain links TRBV10-3 to TRBJ1-2; 9 nucleotides match TRBD1. Germline V gives CDR1 ENHRY, CDR2 SYGVKD. V dropped 6 bases and J dropped 6; count of bases not matched to a gene: 2. The CDR3 runs 12 residues. CDR3 nucleotide sequence: TGTGCCATCAGCCGGGACAGGGATGGCTACACCTTC. Residues: CAISRDRDGYTF.

This clone came up once. The chain recombines TRBV19 with TRBJ2-1; D is possibly TRBD1 (5 bases). The CDR3 is made up of 15 amino acids. Germline CDR1 is LNHDA and CDR2 is SQIVND (reference sequence). The V and J ends lost 6 bases and 0 bases respectively, with 12 bases between them. The CDR3 DNA sequence: TGTGCCAGTAGATTAGACAGCAGCTCCTACAATGAGCAGTTCTTC. Translation gives CASRLDSSSYNEQFF.

The CDR3 region is CASTKTGNRDGYTF. Written as DNA, the CDR3 is TGTGCCAGCACCAAAACAGGGAACCGCGATGGCTACACCTTC. This chain joins TRBV6-5 and TRBJ1-2, with a possible D match to TRBD1 (6 bases). Per the germline V gene, CDR1 is MNHEY and CDR2 is SVGAGI. The V gene lost 7 bases and the J gene lost 6 bases, with 18 bases spanning the gap. CDR3 length equals 14 residues.

The chain employs TRBV2 and TRBJ1-6; D is unclear. V dropped 3 bases and J dropped 9 bases, with 12 bases sitting between them. Germline V gene data show CDR1 as SNHLY and CDR2 as FYNNEI. This CDR3 comprises 14 residues. CDR3 coding DNA: TGTGCCAGCAGTGAGCCCGGGCATCGTTCACCCCTCCACTTT. Translating gives CASSEPGHRSPLHF.

The chain uses TRBV7-6 and TRBJ2-2, with a possible D match to TRBD1 (6 bases). The CDR3 has 15 amino acids. Per germline, CDR1 SGHVS and CDR2 FNYEAQ. CDR3 residues: CALGAGPRVTGELFF. Here the CDR3 DNA reads TGTGCTCTGGGGGCAGGCCCGAGGGTAACCGGGGAGCTGTTTTTT.

This chain uses TRBV4-1 with TRBJ1-5; a weak D match, TRBD1 (6 bases). The V gene's germline CDR1 is MGHRA and CDR2 YSYEKL. The CDR3 has 15 residues. V gave up 4 bases and J gave up 1 base, with 11 bases separating them. The CDR3 reads CASSLDQGSNQPQHF. The CDR3 bases are TGCGCCAGCAGCCTCGACCAGGGGAGCAATCAGCCCCAGCATTTT.

The chain links TRBV15 to TRBJ2-5; D perhaps matches TRBD2 (5 bases). The CDR3 consists of 13 residues. V was cut by 1 base and J by 5 bases, with 8 bases left in between. Germline V gene data show CDR1 as LNHNV and CDR2 as YYDKDF (reference sequence). The CDR3 here is CATSRGGYETQYF. Here the CDR3 DNA reads TGTGCCACCAGCAGAGGAGGGTACGAGACCCAGTACTTC.

J is TRBJ1-1 and V is TRBV5-6, with TRBD1 identical over 9 bases. The CDR3 runs to 16 residues. With V trimmed by 1 base and J by 2 bases, 6 bases remained unmatched. Per germline, CDR1 SGHDT and CDR2 YYEEEE. The CDR3 DNA follows: TGTGCCAGCAGCTTGCTGGGACAGGGCCAAAACACTGAAGCTTTCTTT. As protein: CASSLLGQGQNTEAFF.

The gene calls are TRBV9 and TRBJ2-7; 7 nucleotides agree with TRBD1. The CDR3 is 13 amino acids. Germline lookup yields CDR1 SGDLS and CDR2 YYNGEE. V lost 3 bases to trimming and J lost 3 bases; unmatched junction nucleotides: 3. CDR3 in amino acids: CASSAGQNYEQYF. In DNA form, the CDR3 reads TGTGCCAGCAGCGCGGGACAGAACTACGAGCAGTACTTC.

In its sample, this clone was seen once. Other DNA sequences of this sample code for an identical CDR3. The gene calls are TRBV5-1 and TRBJ1-1; D call uncertain. Germline CDR1 and CDR2: SGHRS and YFSETQ. Between the trimmed V and J ends, which lost 0 bases and 5 bases, there was a span of 5 bases. This CDR3 comprises 12 residues. The CDR3 coding sequence is TGCGCCAGCAGCTTGGGAGCGACTGAAGCTTTCTTT. This encodes CASSLGATEAFF. The entire variable domain, with the rest obtained from reference TRBV5-1 and TRBJ1-1, is as follows: KAGVTQTPRYLIKTRGQQVTLSCSPISGHRSVSWYQQTPGQGLQFLFEYFSETQRNKGNFPGRFSGRQFSNSRSEMNVSTLELGDSALYLCASSLGATEAFFGQGTRLTVV.

This chain links TRBV19 with TRBJ1-1, with TRBD1 matching over 7 bases. V lost 2 bases to trimming and J lost 4 bases; unmatched junction nucleotides: 4. CDR1 is LNHDA and CDR2 is SQIVND in the germline V gene (reference sequence). The length of the CDR3 is 14 residues. The CDR3 loop reads CASSIRGPVTEAFF. The CDR3 nucleotides are TGTGCCAGTAGTATAAGGGGGCCGGTCACTGAAGCTTTCTTT.